Following are 32 T cell receptor beta chains from one sample sequenced in a study of identical twins. TCRdb re-called the 5' RACE reads through MiXCR, storing one row per CDR3 protein. Of a few hundred thousand distinct CDR3 sequences in the sample, approximately 14% are singletons; the top ten hold approximately 0.98%. These same records also appear under a second study, on yellow fever vaccine responses in identical twins.

The sample was CD4+ T cells sorted from blood. Receptors originate from a woman aged 18 to 35 in good health.

This clonotype has more than one count but fewer than ten. The J gene is TRBJ1-4, the V gene TRBV20-1; D gene ambiguous. CDR1 DFQATT and CDR2 SNEGSKA come from the germline V gene (reference sequence). Trimming stripped 8 bases from V and 0 bases from J, with 10 bases between. The CDR3 runs to 13 residues. The DNA of the CDR3 is TGCAGTTTCACCGAACCAACTAATGAAAAACTGTTTTTT. This codes for CSFTEPTNEKLFF.

This chain connects TRBV20-1 to TRBJ2-7; D gene uncertain. The CDR3 totals 16 residues. V was shortened by 0 bases and J by 7 bases, with 22 bases between the two germline ends. Germline values: CDR1 DFQATT, CDR2 SNEGSKA (reference sequence). CDR3 in amino acids: CSARDLFGPLSREQYF. The DNA of the CDR3 is TGCAGTGCTAGAGATCTCTTTGGGCCCCTCTCTAGAGAGCAGTACTTC.

A few counts support this clonotype. The chain is built from TRBV4-1 and TRBJ2-1; 7 bases are shared with TRBD2. V was pared by 1 base and J by 7 bases, with 10 bases of the junction left unmatched. CDR3 length: 16 residues. Per the germline V gene, CDR1 is MGHRA and CDR2 is YSYEKL. The CDR3 DNA reads TGCGCCAGCAGCCAAGCTTCAGTGGGCGGGAGTAATGAGCAGTTCTTC. Translating gives CASSQASVGGSNEQFF.

This clonotype has a handful of counts. The genes are TRBV7-2 and TRBJ2-7; TRBD2 aligns across 12 bases. V lost 3 bases, J lost 6 bases, and 3 bases stayed unmatched. The germline V gene has CDR1 SGHTA and CDR2 FQGNSA. The CDR3 runs 14 residues. The CDR3 coding sequence is TGTGCCAGCAGCTTGACTAGCGGGAGATCCGAGCAGTACTTC. Translating it yields CASSLTSGRSEQYF.

The chain uses TRBV20-1 and TRBJ2-7; 10 nucleotides agree with TRBD1. The CDR3 is 13 amino acids. The germline CDR1 and CDR2 sequences are DFQATT and SNEGSKA (reference sequence). DNA for the CDR3: TGCGGGCTAGGGACAGGGGTTTCCTACGAGCAGTACTTC. It is translated as CGLGTGVSYEQYF.

The J gene is TRBJ2-2, the V gene TRBV4-3; unclear D gene. The CDR3 contains 15 residues. Germline V lookup: CDR1 LGHNA, CDR2 YSLEER. V dropped 0 bases and J dropped 4 bases, with 9 bases sitting between them. CDR3 residues: CASSQDPVGTGELFF. The CDR3 coding sequence is TGCGCCAGCAGCCAAGATCCGGTCGGCACCGGGGAGCTGTTTTTT.

This clonotype was seen ten or more times. This chain connects TRBV29-1 to TRBJ2-1; D not certain. The CDR3 has 14 amino acids. Trimming pared 4 bases from V and 0 bases from J, leaving 10 bases between. Germline V lookup: CDR1 SQVTM, CDR2 ANQGSEA. The DNA of the CDR3 is TGCAGCGTTGGTAGCCTCGGCTCCTACAATGAGCAGTTCTTC. It specifies CSVGSLGSYNEQFF.

CDR3 nucleotides: TGTGCCAGCAGTTCTGACCGGGACAGACGCTACGAGCAGTACTTC. Protein product: CASSSDRDRRYEQYF. This rearrangement joins TRBV12-3 or TRBV12-4 to TRBJ2-7; 7 bases are shared with TRBD1. The CDR3 covers 15 residues. Unmatched junction bases numbered 9, after V lost 4 bases and J lost 3 bases.

The gene calls are TRBV18 and TRBJ2-1; D gene unclear. V gave up 3 bases and J gave up 8 bases, with 8 bases separating them. The CDR3 extends over 12 amino acids. Germline V gene data show CDR1 as KGHSH and CDR2 as LQKENI. For the CDR3, the DNA is TGTGCCAGCTCACCGAGACGGGATGAGCAGTTCTTC. Translating gives CASSPRRDEQFF. The entire variable domain, with the rest obtained from reference TRBV18 and TRBJ2-1, is as follows: NAGVMQNPRHLVRRRGQEARLRCSPMKGHSHVYWYRQLPEEGLKFMVYLQKENIIDESGMPKERFSAEFPKEGPSILRIQQVVRGDSAAYFCASSPRRDEQFFGPGTRLTVL.

This clonotype was found many times. This rearrangement joins TRBV12-3 or TRBV12-4 to TRBJ2-2; D is unresolved. The ends were cut back, 0 bases at V and 4 bases at J, with 9 bases in the middle. This CDR3 has 15 amino acids. This CDR3 reads CASSLAAGITGELFF. Here the CDR3 DNA reads TGTGCCAGCAGTTTAGCTGCTGGGATCACCGGGGAGCTGTTTTTT.

This chain links TRBV5-1 with TRBJ2-1; 8 nucleotides agree with TRBD2. Germline assignment: CDR1 SGHRS and CDR2 YFSETQ. With 0 bases clipped from V and 9 bases from J, the junction kept 14 bases outside the gene matches. CDR3 length equals 17 residues. The CDR3 loop is CASSLVTLAGALAEQFF. In DNA, the CDR3 is TGCGCCAGCAGCTTGGTGACTCTAGCGGGCGCCCTTGCTGAGCAGTTCTTC. The full variable domain, rest sourced from reference TRBV5-1 and TRBJ2-1, is KAGVTQTPRYLIKTRGQQVTLSCSPISGHRSVSWYQQTPGQGLQFLFEYFSETQRNKGNFPGRFSGRQFSNSRSEMNVSTLELGDSALYLCASSLVTLAGALAEQFFGPGTRLTVL.

V usage is TRBV9 and J usage is TRBJ2-1; TRBD1 matches at 9 bases. The CDR3 length is 19 residues. The germline V gene has CDR1 SGDLS and CDR2 YYNGEE. J gave up 3 bases and V 4 bases, and 17 bases lay outside the gene matches. The CDR3 loop is CASSSRDRVASGVYNEQFF. The CDR3 bases are TGTGCCAGCAGCTCCCGGGACAGGGTGGCTAGCGGAGTCTACAATGAGCAGTTCTTC.

The rearrangement links TRBV5-1 to TRBJ2-1; TRBD2 matches 8 bases. The germline V gene encodes CDR1 SGHRS and CDR2 YFSETQ. The V segment lost 4 bases and the J segment 9 bases; nucleotides outside the gene matches: 6. The CDR3 loop spans 13 amino acids. The CDR3 DNA reads TGCGCCAGCAGCCATAGCGGGAACGTTGAGCAGTTCTTC. Its translation: CASSHSGNVEQFF.

This chain links TRBV6-5 with TRBJ2-7; TRBD1 is a possible D gene (6 bases). Germline CDR1 reads MNHEY; CDR2 reads SVGAGI. CDR3 length: 14 residues. Trimming removed 4 bases from V and 3 bases from J, with 13 bases in between. The DNA of the CDR3 is TGTGCCAGCAGTTCCAGGGGCTCCAACTACGAGCAGTACTTC. Encoded protein: CASSSRGSNYEQYF.

In this sample, this clonotype turned up a few times. The genes are TRBV28 and TRBJ2-7, with TRBD1 identical over 8 bases. With V trimmed by 5 bases and J by 3 bases, 12 bases remained unmatched. The length of the CDR3 is 16 residues. Germline CDR1 and CDR2: MDHEN and SYDVKM. This CDR3 is CASSPASKGQGYEQYF. CDR3 nucleotide sequence: TGTGCCAGCAGTCCCGCCAGTAAAGGACAGGGCTACGAGCAGTACTTC.

The CDR3 DNA sequence: TGTGCCAGCAGTTACCCACGAGGGACTAGCGGGAGAAAAACAGATACGCAGTATTTT. Its translation: CASSYPRGTSGRKTDTQYF. V gene TRBV6-2 or TRBV6-3 combines with J gene TRBJ2-3; 14 nucleotides match TRBD2. Trimming at V came to 2 bases and at J to 3 bases, leaving 10 bases not matched to a gene. CDR3 size: 19 residues. CDR1 is MNHEY, CDR2 SVGEGT, per germline.

As concerns this clonotype: Just one base apart from a much larger clone, this may be a read error. This chain uses TRBV5-1 with TRBJ2-7, with unresolved D. CDR1 SGHRS and CDR2 YFSETQ come from the germline V gene. This CDR3 contains 13 residues. With 5 bases removed from V and 3 bases from J, the gap between germline ends came to 12 bases. CDR3 region: CASSLDQVYEQYF. CDR3 nucleotides: TGCGCCAGCAGTCTGGACCAGGTCTACGAGCAGTACTTC.

The chain combines TRBV29-1 with TRBJ1-1, with D perhaps matching TRBD1 (6 bases). Germline V CDR1 and CDR2: SQVTM, ANQGSEA. The CDR3 extends over 14 amino acids. V was trimmed by 3 bases and J by 4 bases, leaving 15 bases between them. The DNA for the CDR3 is TGCAGCGTTGACAGGGGAGGTAGGGGCACTGAAGCTTTCTTT. Translating it yields CSVDRGGRGTEAFF.

This clonotype was recorded a few times. DNA for the CDR3: TGTGCCAGCTCACTGGGACTAGCGGAACCCAATGAGCAGTTCTTC. Translated: CASSLGLAEPNEQFF. V is TRBV18 and J is TRBJ2-1; 11 nucleotides line up with TRBD2. The junction had 5 bases not matched to a gene; V was cut back by 4 bases and J by 6 bases. The CDR3 totals 15 residues. Germline-derived CDR1 and CDR2 are KGHSH and LQKENI.

This clonotype has just a few counts. This chain links TRBV15 with TRBJ2-7; either TRBD1 or TRBD2 may supply D (6 bases each). Trimming took off 0 bases at V and 6 bases at J, with 15 bases between the two ends. Germline CDR1 and CDR2: LNHNV and YYDKDF (reference sequence). The CDR3 runs to 15 residues. The CDR3, as DNA: TGTGCCACCAGCAGAGATCCGATACCGGGGGCCGAGCAGTACTTC. It specifies CATSRDPIPGAEQYF.

The chain has TRBV5-6 and TRBJ2-1; 9 nucleotides match TRBD2. Germline V lookup: CDR1 SGHDT, CDR2 YYEEEE. This CDR3 spans 12 amino acids. The V gene end was trimmed by 4 bases and the J gene end by 9 bases; junction bases not matched to a gene: 2. The CDR3 spells CASSVTSGEQFF. CDR3 sequence (DNA): TGTGCCAGCAGCGTGACTAGCGGTGAGCAGTTCTTC.

The rearrangement joins TRBV11-2 to TRBJ2-7; 7 nucleotides agree with TRBD1. The germline V gene encodes CDR1 SGHAT and CDR2 FQNNGV. The length of the CDR3 is 15 residues. Trimming cost V 5 bases and J 0 bases; bases outside gene matches: 7. CDR3 loop: CASSRRDRLSYEQYF. In nucleotides, the CDR3 is TGTGCCAGCAGCCGTAGGGACAGACTCTCCTACGAGCAGTACTTC. Filled out from reference TRBV11-2 and TRBJ2-7, the complete variable domain reads EAGVAQSPRYKIIEKRQSVAFWCNPISGHATLYWYQQILGQGPKLLIQFQNNGVVDDSQLPKDRFSAERLKGVDSTLKIQPAKLEDSAVYLCASSRRDRLSYEQYFGPGTRLTVT.

The chain uses TRBV3-1 and TRBJ2-1, with D perhaps being TRBD1 or TRBD2 (5 bases each). CDR1 and CDR2 (germline): LGHDT, YNNKEL (reference sequence). Trimming pared 4 bases from V and 4 bases from J, leaving 17 bases between. The CDR3 contains 16 residues. This CDR3 reads CASSRQTPGPYNEQFF. In nucleotides, the CDR3 is TGTGCCAGCAGCCGCCAAACTCCGGGACCATACAATGAGCAGTTCTTC.

The chain recombines TRBV20-1 with TRBJ1-5; D is unclear. Per the germline V gene, CDR1 is DFQATT and CDR2 is SNEGSKA (reference sequence). V gave up 3 bases and J gave up 6 bases, with 18 bases separating them. CDR3 length equals 15 residues. The CDR3 DNA reads as TGCAGTGCTAGTCCCACAATAGGTTTAGGTCAGCCCCAGCATTTT. Residues: CSASPTIGLGQPQHF.

This clonotype was recorded a few times. Written as DNA, the CDR3 is TGTGCCAGCACTCAATACGGCTTTACAGGGGGCTCCTACGAGCAGTACTTC. Translated: CASTQYGFTGGSYEQYF. The chain has TRBV6-2 or TRBV6-3 and TRBJ2-7; 8 bases are a match to TRBD1. Per the germline V gene, CDR1 is MNHEY and CDR2 is SVGEGT. With V trimmed by 7 bases and J by 0 bases, 14 bases remained unmatched. CDR3 length: 17 residues.

This clonotype appeared many times. The gene calls are TRBV25-1 and TRBJ2-7, with D uncertain. This CDR3 spans 11 amino acids. Trimming pared 4 bases from V and 4 bases from J, leaving 5 bases between. Germline V lookup: CDR1 MGHDK, CDR2 SYGVNS. The CDR3 here is CASSGKYEQYF. The DNA for the CDR3 is TGTGCCAGCAGTGGGAAGTACGAGCAGTACTTC.

This clonotype was seen many times. This chain connects TRBV7-9 to TRBJ2-2; D might be TRBD1 (5 bases). V gave up 5 bases and J gave up 8 bases, with 12 bases separating them. The CDR3 has 13 residues. Germline lookup yields CDR1 SEHNR and CDR2 FQNEAQ (reference sequence). The chain's CDR3 is CASSDKAGGELFF. The CDR3 coding sequence is TGTGCCAGCAGCGACAAAGCAGGGGGGGAGCTGTTTTTT.

The chain has TRBV28 and TRBJ2-3; D not resolved. The CDR3 is 13 amino acids. Germline V gene data show CDR1 as MDHEN and CDR2 as SYDVKM. The V gene lost 2 bases and the J gene lost 4 bases, with 7 bases spanning the gap. CDR3 bases: TGTGCCAGCAGTTTAGACAAGGCAGATACGCAGTATTTT. It encodes CASSLDKADTQYF.

This clonotype was detected only a few times. The chain's CDR3 is CASSLTTPGLSLGEQYF. The CDR3 DNA sequence: TGCGCCAGCAGTCTAACCACACCGGGACTCAGTCTTGGTGAGCAGTACTTC. The V and J genes are TRBV5-1 and TRBJ2-7; D may be TRBD2 (6 bases). This CDR3 is 17 amino acids long. V was clipped by 5 bases and J by 7 bases, with 28 bases between them. Germline-derived CDR1 and CDR2 are SGHRS and YFSETQ.

Comments on this clonotype: Since a much larger clone is just one base distant, this may be a read error. The V call is TRBV7-9, the J call TRBJ1-1; no firm D call. V lost 4 bases and J 1 base, leaving 13 bases between the germline ends. CDR3 length equals 15 residues. CDR1 is SEHNR, CDR2 FQNEAQ, per germline (reference sequence). The CDR3 nucleotides are TGTGCCAGCAGCTCCTCCGATCAGAGGAACACTGAAGCTTTCTTT. Its protein product is CASSSSDQRNTEAFF.

This clonotype appeared a few times. This chain connects TRBV11-1 to TRBJ2-2, with D unresolved. The CDR3 runs to 15 residues. Trimming shortened V by 5 bases and J by 0 bases, and 10 bases separated the two germline ends. Germline lookup yields CDR1 SGHAT and CDR2 FQDESV (reference sequence). CDR3 in amino acids: CASSPTYANTGELFF. CDR3 nucleotide sequence: TGTGCCAGCAGCCCAACATACGCGAACACCGGGGAGCTGTTTTTT.

This clonotype was seen more than once but under ten times. The CDR3 sequence is CASTPTSGRHNEQFF. The CDR3 nucleotides are TGTGCCAGCACCCCGACTAGCGGGAGGCATAATGAGCAGTTCTTC. V and J are TRBV7-2 and TRBJ2-1, with 13 positions matching TRBD2. CDR1 is SGHTA and CDR2 is FQGNSA in the germline V gene. V lost 7 bases to trimming and J lost 7 bases; unmatched junction nucleotides: 7. This CDR3 comprises 15 residues.